This T cell receptor beta chain was identified in a study of identical twins. TCRdb redid the calling of the 5' RACE reads with MiXCR, one entry per CDR3 protein. The sample holds about 300,000 distinct CDR3 sequences, around 12% seen once. Trimming cost V 2 bases and J 1 base; bases outside gene matches: 5. This CDR3 has 16 residues. Germline-derived CDR1 and CDR2 are SEHNR and FQNEAQ (reference sequence). This clonotype was recorded a few times. These data are also associated with another study on yellow fever vaccine responses in identical twins.

This clonotype originated in a woman younger than 35 in good health. What was sequenced was CD8+ T cells sorted from blood. This chain connects TRBV7-9 to TRBJ1-1; 9 positions agree with TRBD1. The CDR3 DNA follows: TGTGCCAGCAGCTTAACAGGGACAGGGCCGAACACTGAAGCTTTCTTT. Amino acid sequence: CASSLTGTGPNTEAFF.